Listed below are T cell receptor beta chains from one sample, sequenced in a study of blood T cell repertoires in COVID-19. Method: immunoSEQ multiplex PCR; TCRdb's copy keeps in-frame clones and lacks some. The table lists more than 250,000 clones, about nine tenths of them singletons. Sequenced input: peripheral blood. Receptors originate from a man aged 45-65 years with active or convalescent COVID-19. CDR3s include the opening cysteine and the closing phenylalanine or tryptophan. The order of the fields is D gene, clone size, V gene, J gene, CDR3 DNA, CDR3 protein. A D gene is named only where the DNA matches it firmly. Part of the rows lack a size; the others show once, few, many or a class for expanded clones.

D: TRBD1
size: once
V: TRBV11-2
J: TRBJ1-4
DNA: TGTGCCAGCAGCTTAGAAGGGGGCGCCGCTAATGAAAAACTGTTTTTT
CDR3: CASSLEGGAANEKLFF

D: TRBD2
size: once
V: TRBV7-2
J: TRBJ2-7
DNA: TGTGCCAGCAGATCCCCGGGCGGGGGTTACGAGCAGTACTTC
CDR3: CASRSPGGGYEQYF

D: TRBD1
size: -
V: TRBV5-1
J: TRBJ1-6
DNA: TGCGCCAGCAGCGTGACAGGGTCTGTTGCACCCCTCCACTTT
CDR3: CASSVTGSVAPLHF

D: TRBD2
size: once
V: TRBV7-8
J: TRBJ2-3
DNA: TGTGCCAGCAGCTTCGATCCGGGACTAGCGGGGCCGAGCACAGATACGCAGTATTTT
CDR3: CASSFDPGLAGPSTDTQYF

D: TRBD1
size: -
V: TRBV9
J: TRBJ2-5
DNA: TGTGCCAGCAGCGACAGGGGGCCTGAGACCCAGTACTTC
CDR3: CASSDRGPETQYF

D: TRBD2
size: -
V: TRBV5-7
J: TRBJ2-1
DNA: TGTGCCAGCAGCTTGAGGACTAGCGGGAGTTTTTCCTACAATGAGCAGTTCTTC
CDR3: CASSLRTSGSFSYNEQFF

D: -
size: -
V: TRBV10-3
J: TRBJ2-1
DNA: TGTGCCATCAGTGACGGCAGGGGTAACACTGAGCAGTTCTTC
CDR3: CAISDGRGNTEQFF

D: -
size: -
V: TRBV28
J: TRBJ1-4
DNA: TGTGCCACCATGGTGTCGGGGGAAAAACTGTTTTTT
CDR3: CATMVSGEKLFF

D: -
size: -
V: TRBV27
J: TRBJ2-3
DNA: TGTGCCAGCAGTTACAGGGCACCCACAGATACGCAGTATTTT
CDR3: CASSYRAPTDTQYF

D: TRBD2
size: -
V: TRBV28
J: TRBJ2-7
DNA: TGTGCCAGCAGGTATGGTGGCGGGAGATCCTACGAGCAGTACTTC
CDR3: CASRYGGGRSYEQYF

D: TRBD1
size: -
V: TRBV9
J: TRBJ2-3
DNA: TGTGCCAGCAGCAAGCGGACAGGGGGCTTAGTAGATACGCAGTATTTT
CDR3: CASSKRTGGLVDTQYF

D: TRBD1
size: few
V: TRBV7-9
J: TRBJ1-4
DNA: TGTGCCAGCAGCCGCCGAGGACAGGCGGGTGTTGCTAATGAAAAACTGTTTTTT
CDR3: CASSRRGQAGVANEKLFF

D: TRBD1
size: -
V: TRBV28
J: TRBJ1-2
DNA: TGTGCCAGCCCGAGTGGACAGGGGGACGGCTACACCTTC
CDR3: CASPSGQGDGYTF

D: -
size: -
V: TRBV9
J: TRBJ2-1
DNA: TGTGCCAGCAGCGTAGGATATCCAAGACTCAATGAGCAGTTCTTC
CDR3: CASSVGYPRLNEQFF

D: TRBD1
size: -
V: TRBV10-3
J: TRBJ2-7
DNA: TGTGCCATCAGGGCCGGGACAGGGACACCCTACGAGCAGTACTTC
CDR3: CAIRAGTGTPYEQYF

D: TRBD1
size: -
V: TRBV6-6
J: TRBJ2-1
DNA: TGTGCCCACCGGGGACAGGCCTTCGATGAGCAGTTCTTC
CDR3: CAHRGQAFDEQFF

D: TRBD1
size: -
V: TRBV24-1
J: TRBJ1-2
DNA: TGTGCCACCAGTGATCCCGGACAGGGGAATGGCTACACCTTC
CDR3: CATSDPGQGNGYTF

D: -
size: -
V: TRBV12-3/TRBV12-4
J: TRBJ2-1
DNA: TGTGCCAGCAGCCCCAGCTCCTACAATGAGCAGTTCTTC
CDR3: CASSPSSYNEQFF

D: -
size: -
V: TRBV3-1/TRBV3-2
J: TRBJ2-1
DNA: TGTGCCAGCACCCAGGGATTAACGACTAGGGTCTACAATGAGCAGTTCTTC
CDR3: CASTQGLTTRVYNEQFF

D: TRBD1
size: -
V: TRBV7-9
J: TRBJ1-1
DNA: TGTGCCAGCAGAGAGAAGACAGGGAGGATGAAAGATGAAGCTTTCTTT
CDR3: CASREKTGRMKDEAFF

D: -
size: -
V: TRBV7-3
J: TRBJ1-1
DNA: TGTGCCAGCAGCTTATGGCCCGACAGCCGGCAAGCTTTCTTT
CDR3: CASSLWPDSRQAFF

D: -
size: -
V: TRBV28
J: TRBJ1-2
DNA: TGTGCCAGCAGTTTAATTCCAGGCGACTATGGCTACACCTTC
CDR3: CASSLIPGDYGYTF

D: -
size: -
V: TRBV7-8
J: TRBJ1-1
DNA: TGTGCCAGCAGCTTAAACGCGGGGGGAACTGAAGCTTTCTTT
CDR3: CASSLNAGGTEAFF

D: -
size: -
V: TRBV21-1
J: TRBJ2-2
DNA: TGTGCCAGCAGCAATAGGACAGGGACGAACACCGGGGAGCTGTTTTTT
CDR3: CASSNRTGTNTGELFF

D: TRBD1
size: -
V: TRBV18
J: TRBJ1-6
DNA: TGTGCCAGCTCACGCGGTGGGACAGACAATTCACCCCTCCACTTT
CDR3: CASSRGGTDNSPLHF

D: -
size: -
V: TRBV30
J: TRBJ1-1
DNA: TGTGCCTGGAGGTGGGGACTAGGGGCTGAAGCTTTCTTT
CDR3: CAWRWGLGAEAFF

D: -
size: -
V: TRBV28
J: TRBJ1-1
DNA: TGTGCCAGCAGTCCCCCCAGCGGGACTGAAGCTTTCTTT
CDR3: CASSPPSGTEAFF

D: -
size: -
V: TRBV5-1
J: TRBJ2-5
DNA: TGCGCCAGCTCGGCGATGCCCGGGAACCAAGAGACCCAGTACTTC
CDR3: CASSAMPGNQETQYF

D: -
size: -
V: TRBV28
J: TRBJ1-1
DNA: TGTGCCAGCGACTCCAGGGATTCAATAGCTTTCTTT
CDR3: CASDSRDSIAFF

D: TRBD1
size: -
V: TRBV28
J: TRBJ2-7
DNA: TGTGCCAGCAGTTCCGGGGTCTGGACAGGGAACGAGCAGTACTTC
CDR3: CASSSGVWTGNEQYF

D: TRBD1
size: -
V: TRBV19
J: TRBJ1-1
DNA: TGTGCCAGTAGAGCGTCACAAGGGGGCTACATGAACACTGAAGCTTTCTTT
CDR3: CASRASQGGYMNTEAFF

D: -
size: -
V: TRBV4-3
J: TRBJ1-2
DNA: TGCGCCAGCAGCCAAGTCGACAGGAACTATGGCTACACCTTC
CDR3: CASSQVDRNYGYTF

D: -
size: -
V: TRBV28
J: TRBJ1-2
DNA: TGTGCCAGCAGTTTATGGGCAGGGGTCAGTGGCTATGGCTACACCTTC
CDR3: CASSLWAGVSGYGYTF

D: TRBD1
size: -
V: TRBV28
J: TRBJ1-5
DNA: TGTGCCAGCAGATCGACAGGGGTCGGCAATCAGCCCCAGCATTTT
CDR3: CASRSTGVGNQPQHF

D: -
size: once
V: TRBV29-1
J: TRBJ2-3
DNA: TGCAGCGTTGAAGGGGGCAGGGGAACAGATACGCAGTATTTT
CDR3: CSVEGGRGTDTQYF

D: TRBD2
size: -
V: TRBV30
J: TRBJ2-7
DNA: TGTGCCTGGAGTGACCCCTTTAGGCCTAGCGGACTGTACGAGCAGTACTTC
CDR3: CAWSDPFRPSGLYEQYF

D: TRBD1
size: -
V: TRBV29-1
J: TRBJ1-5
DNA: TGCAGCGTTGACTTCCGGGACAGGGCGCAGCCCCAGCATTTT
CDR3: CSVDFRDRAQPQHF

D: -
size: -
V: TRBV2
J: TRBJ2-1
DNA: TGTGCCAGTAACAGAGAATGGCGCAATGAGCAGTTCTTC
CDR3: CASNREWRNEQFF

D: -
size: -
V: TRBV6-5
J: TRBJ1-2
DNA: TGTGCCAGCATTTCCCCGTTAGCTAACTATGGCTACACCTTC
CDR3: CASISPLANYGYTF

D: TRBD1
size: -
V: TRBV5-1
J: TRBJ2-1
DNA: TGCGCCAGCAGCGTTGATCCGGGACAGCTATACAATGAGCAGTTCTTC
CDR3: CASSVDPGQLYNEQFF

D: TRBD1
size: -
V: TRBV28
J: TRBJ2-4
DNA: TGTGCCAGCAGTCGGGCCGGGACAGGGACTAACATTCAGTACTTC
CDR3: CASSRAGTGTNIQYF

D: -
size: -
V: TRBV7-9
J: TRBJ2-1
DNA: TGTGCCAGCAGCCTCCGGGACACTAACAATGAGCAGTTCTTC
CDR3: CASSLRDTNNEQFF

D: TRBD2
size: -
V: TRBV5-1
J: TRBJ2-2
DNA: TGCGCCAGCGATGCGGGGGGGCTCACCGGGGAGCTGTTTTTT
CDR3: CASDAGGLTGELFF

D: TRBD1
size: -
V: TRBV5-5
J: TRBJ1-1
DNA: TGTGCCAGCAGGCGTACAGGGGTCCCGAACACTGAAGCTTTCTTT
CDR3: CASRRTGVPNTEAFF

D: -
size: -
V: TRBV7-2
J: TRBJ1-2
DNA: TGTGCCAGCAGCTTAGTAGCAAGGGAGATATATGGCTACACCTTC
CDR3: CASSLVAREIYGYTF

D: TRBD2
size: -
V: TRBV10-1
J: TRBJ2-2
DNA: TGCGCCAGCAGTACTAGCGGGATTGGGGAGCTGTTTTTT
CDR3: CASSTSGIGELFF

D: TRBD1
size: -
V: TRBV6-1
J: TRBJ2-5
DNA: TGTGCCAGCAGTGCTACGGGACAGGGGGCGGGGGAGACCCAGTACTTC
CDR3: CASSATGQGAGETQYF

D: -
size: -
V: TRBV30
J: TRBJ1-5
DNA: TGTGCCTGGAGTGTACACGAAGGCAATCAGCCCCAGCATTTT
CDR3: CAWSVHEGNQPQHF